A single sample gave rise to the 7 T cell receptor beta chains below, sequenced in a study of read filtering for tumor transcriptome and immune sequencing. Molecular barcoded adaptors covering alpha/delta and beta/gamma chains were used on approximately 440 ng RNA. TCRdb reprocessed the reads with MiXCR, giving one entry per CDR3 protein. The sample holds some 130,000 distinct CDR3 sequences; under 15% are singletons and the top ten take 7% to 9%. The sequencing sample was made of a population of CD138-negative cells sorted from bone marrow. Every receptor here comes from a donor over 35 with multiple myeloma.

This clonotype was seen a few times. The J gene is TRBJ2-3, the V gene TRBV19; D uncertain. The CDR3 has 14 amino acids. In germline, CDR1 is LNHDA, CDR2 SQIVND (reference sequence). Trimming pared 5 bases from V and 1 base from J, leaving 10 bases between. The CDR3 protein is CASSFQVGTDTQYF. Written as DNA, the CDR3 is TGTGCCAGTAGTTTTCAAGTGGGCACAGATACGCAGTATTTT.

This clonotype was observed at least ten times. V usage is TRBV4-1 and J usage is TRBJ2-5; D is perhaps TRBD2 (7 bases). CDR3 length: 17 residues. The germline CDR1 and CDR2 sequences are MGHRA and YSYEKL. The V and J ends lost 1 base and 2 bases respectively, with 17 bases between them. DNA of the CDR3: TGCGCCAGCAGCCAAGGGGGAGGGGGGCGAGGACAAGAGACCCAGTACTTC. Its translation: CASSQGGGGRGQETQYF.

This chain links TRBV5-1 with TRBJ1-2; maybe TRBD1 (5 bases). This CDR3 has 17 amino acids. The germline V gene has CDR1 SGHRS and CDR2 YFSETQ. Trimming stripped 2 bases from V and 4 bases from J, with 21 bases between. CDR3 in amino acids: CASSLEGQSLSRYGYTF. CDR3 nucleotides: TGCGCCAGCAGCTTAGAGGGGCAGTCGTTGAGTCGCTATGGCTACACCTTC.

This clonotype was counted many times. CDR3 DNA: TGTGCCAGCAGTTACGGGACAGATAATGAAAAACTGTTTTTT. Protein sequence: CASSYGTDNEKLFF. This chain uses TRBV12-3 or TRBV12-4 with TRBJ1-4; 7 nucleotides match TRBD1. This CDR3 spans 14 amino acids. J lost 4 bases, V lost 4 bases, and 3 bases had no gene match.

The chain uses TRBV4-3 and TRBJ1-3, with D possibly being TRBD1 (5 bases). The CDR3 runs to 15 residues. Germline CDR1 and CDR2: LGHNA and YSLEER. Trimming left V 0 bases short and J 0 bases short, with 6 bases between. CDR3 bases: TGCGCCAGCAGCCAAGAAACAGGCTCTGGAAACACCATATATTTT. Amino acids: CASSQETGSGNTIYF.

The sample holds many counts of this clonotype. The rearrangement joins TRBV11-1 to TRBJ2-1; weak D call: TRBD2 (5 bases). Germline values: CDR1 SGHAT, CDR2 FQDESV (reference sequence). The CDR3 spans 14 residues. V was pared by 1 base and J by 6 bases, with 10 bases between. The CDR3 region is CASSLDGNSNEQFF. The CDR3 bases are TGTGCCAGCAGCTTAGACGGGAACTCCAATGAGCAGTTCTTC.

The chain links TRBV6-5 to TRBJ2-1, with 9 bases identical to TRBD2. The CDR3 runs to 16 residues. Germline CDR1 reads MNHEY; CDR2 reads SVGAGI. Trimming took 8 bases from V and 7 from J; bases not matched to a gene: 15. CDR3 sequence: CASSTSWREGLNEQFF. The CDR3 DNA reads as TGTGCCAGCTCCACTTCTTGGCGGGAGGGCCTAAATGAGCAGTTCTTC.